Sequencing of this T cell receptor beta chain was carried out in a study of blood T cell repertoires in COVID-19. Study as a whole: Italy, Spain and the United States were the sources of the convalescent and acute COVID-19 samples. The analysed material was cDNA or gDNA that came from T cells, B-cell-depleted T cells, or PBMCs.

Original processing methods: Counts of nucleated cells, estimated from reference gene primer amplification, were obtained. The repertoire was sequenced with immunoSEQ multiplex PCR; TCRdb's copy has only in-frame clones and lacks some. The DNA was the basis for D and trimming; V, J and clone size are from that table. The data show about 200,000 clones, roughly 84% seen once. Germline lookup yields CDR1 SQVTM and CDR2 ANQGSEA. There are 14 residues in the CDR3. J gave up 5 bases and V 6 bases, and 4 bases lay outside the gene matches. The material sequenced was peripheral blood. This TCR was sampled from a woman aged 40-49 years who had recovered from COVID-19. The chain joins TRBV29-1 to TRBJ2-3, with 14 positions matching TRBD2. DNA of the CDR3: TGCAGCGTGGGGACTAGCGGGAGTTTAGATACGCAGTATTTT. It is translated as CSVGTSGSLDTQYF.